The clone carrying this TCR beta chain was seen only a few times. Its antigen is not known. The data were taken from a study of T-cell memory formation after mild COVID-19. After 5'RACE with constant-segment primers, TCR alpha and TCR beta cDNA libraries carrying sample barcodes and UMIs were obtained. TCRdb recomputed calls from the 5' RACE reads with MiXCR, one row per CDR3 protein. The sample has roughly 340,000 distinct CDR3 sequences, less than 25% seen once. V was shortened by 2 bases and J by 0 bases, with 8 bases between the two germline ends. The CDR3 totals 14 residues. Points from the study as a whole: The CD4+ clones that contracted clustered mainly within CM and EM, and the CD8+ clones concentrated in EMRA. Clones contracting day 15 to 85 were balanced CD4/CD8; later expanders leaned CD4+.

This clonotype originated in a man between 18 and 35 years old who had mild COVID-19 (a few samples of this study predate the infection). Cell type and time point are not known. Sample: PBMCs or a T cell subset sorted from them (not recorded which). The rearrangement joins TRBV12-3 or TRBV12-4 to TRBJ2-7; no clear D gene. The CDR3 loop reads CASSLRQASYEQYF. DNA of the CDR3: TGTGCCAGCAGTTTACGGCAGGCCTCCTACGAGCAGTACTTC.